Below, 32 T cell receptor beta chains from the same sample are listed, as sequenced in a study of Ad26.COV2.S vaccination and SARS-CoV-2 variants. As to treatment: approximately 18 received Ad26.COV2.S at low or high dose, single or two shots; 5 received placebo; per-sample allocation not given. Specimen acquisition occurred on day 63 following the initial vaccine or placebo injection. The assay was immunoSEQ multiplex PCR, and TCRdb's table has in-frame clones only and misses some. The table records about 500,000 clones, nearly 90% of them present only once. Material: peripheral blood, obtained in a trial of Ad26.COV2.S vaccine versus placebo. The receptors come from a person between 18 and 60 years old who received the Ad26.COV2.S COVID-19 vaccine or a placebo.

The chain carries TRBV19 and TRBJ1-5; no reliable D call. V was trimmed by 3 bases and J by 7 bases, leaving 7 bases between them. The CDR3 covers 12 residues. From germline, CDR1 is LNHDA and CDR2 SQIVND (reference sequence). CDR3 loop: CASSMRAQPQHF. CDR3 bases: TGTGCCAGTAGTATGCGGGCGCAGCCCCAGCATTTT.

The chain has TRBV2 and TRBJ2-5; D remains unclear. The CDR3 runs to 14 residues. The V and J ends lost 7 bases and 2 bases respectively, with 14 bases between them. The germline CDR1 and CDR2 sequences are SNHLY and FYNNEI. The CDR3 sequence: CASMWSLRQETQYF. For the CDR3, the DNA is TGTGCCAGCATGTGGAGCCTGAGGCAAGAGACCCAGTACTTC.

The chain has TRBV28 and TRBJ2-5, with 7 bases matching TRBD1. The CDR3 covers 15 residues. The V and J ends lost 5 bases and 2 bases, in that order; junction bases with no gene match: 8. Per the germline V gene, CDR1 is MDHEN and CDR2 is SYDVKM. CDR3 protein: CASSQGGAGQETQYF. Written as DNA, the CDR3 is TGTGCCAGCAGTCAAGGGGGCGCAGGGCAAGAGACCCAGTACTTC.

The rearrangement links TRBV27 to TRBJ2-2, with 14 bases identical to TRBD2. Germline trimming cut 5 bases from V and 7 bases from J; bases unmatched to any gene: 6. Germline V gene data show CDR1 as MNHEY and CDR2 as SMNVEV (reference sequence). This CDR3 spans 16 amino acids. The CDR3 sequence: CASSGGLAGVDGELFF. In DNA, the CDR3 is TGTGCCAGCAGTGGGGGACTAGCGGGAGTGGACGGGGAGCTGTTTTTT.

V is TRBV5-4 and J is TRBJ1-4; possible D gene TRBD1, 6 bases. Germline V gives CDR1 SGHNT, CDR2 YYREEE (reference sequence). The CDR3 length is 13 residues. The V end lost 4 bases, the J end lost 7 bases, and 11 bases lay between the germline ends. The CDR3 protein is CASSVQGSEKLFF. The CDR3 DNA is TGTGCCAGCAGCGTACAGGGATCTGAAAAACTGTTTTTT.

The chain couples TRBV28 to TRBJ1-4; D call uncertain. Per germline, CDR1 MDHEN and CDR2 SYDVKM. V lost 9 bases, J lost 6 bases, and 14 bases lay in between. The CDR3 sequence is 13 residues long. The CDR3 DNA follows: TGTGCCAGTACAAGGCGGTTGGATGAAAAACTGTTTTTT. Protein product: CASTRRLDEKLFF.

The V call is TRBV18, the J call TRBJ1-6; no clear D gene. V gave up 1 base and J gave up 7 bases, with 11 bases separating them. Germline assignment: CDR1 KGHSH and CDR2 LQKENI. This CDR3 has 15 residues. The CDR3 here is CASSPREQENSPLHF. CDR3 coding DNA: TGTGCCAGCTCACCACGGGAACAAGAAAATTCACCCCTCCACTTT.

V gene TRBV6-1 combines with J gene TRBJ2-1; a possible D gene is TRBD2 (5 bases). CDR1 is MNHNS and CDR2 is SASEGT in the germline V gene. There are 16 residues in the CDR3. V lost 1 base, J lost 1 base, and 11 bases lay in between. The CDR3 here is CASSEELAVSYNEQFF. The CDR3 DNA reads TGTGCCAGCAGTGAAGAGCTAGCAGTATCCTACAATGAGCAGTTCTTC.

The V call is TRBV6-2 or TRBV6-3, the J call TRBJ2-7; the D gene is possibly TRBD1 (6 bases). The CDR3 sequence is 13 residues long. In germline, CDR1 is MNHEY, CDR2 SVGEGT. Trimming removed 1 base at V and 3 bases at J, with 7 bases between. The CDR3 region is CASSYWDNYEQYF. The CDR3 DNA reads TGTGCCAGCAGTTACTGGGACAACTACGAGCAGTACTTC.

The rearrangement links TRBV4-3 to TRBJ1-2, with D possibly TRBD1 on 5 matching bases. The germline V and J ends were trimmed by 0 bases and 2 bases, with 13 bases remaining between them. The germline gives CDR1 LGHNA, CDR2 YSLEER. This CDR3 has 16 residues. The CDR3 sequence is CASSQETGTRNYGYTF. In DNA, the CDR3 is TGCGCCAGCAGCCAAGAAACAGGAACTCGAAACTATGGCTACACCTTC.

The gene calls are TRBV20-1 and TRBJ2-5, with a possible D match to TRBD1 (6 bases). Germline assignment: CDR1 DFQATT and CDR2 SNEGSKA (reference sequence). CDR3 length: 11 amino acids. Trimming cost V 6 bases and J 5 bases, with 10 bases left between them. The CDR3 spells CSAGQGETQYF. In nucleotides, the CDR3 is TGCAGTGCGGGCCAGGGGGAGACCCAGTACTTC.

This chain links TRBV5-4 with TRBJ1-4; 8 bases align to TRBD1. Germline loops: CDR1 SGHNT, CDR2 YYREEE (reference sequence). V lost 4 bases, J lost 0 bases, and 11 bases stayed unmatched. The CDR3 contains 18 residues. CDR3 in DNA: TGTGCCAGCAGCGCCCTCGACAGGGGCCATGCAACTAATGAAAAACTGTTTTTT. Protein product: CASSALDRGHATNEKLFF.

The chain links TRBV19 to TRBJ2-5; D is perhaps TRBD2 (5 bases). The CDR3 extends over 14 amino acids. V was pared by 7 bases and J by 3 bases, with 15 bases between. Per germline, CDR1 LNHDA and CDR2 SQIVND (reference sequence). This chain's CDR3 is CASKGLSLEETQYF. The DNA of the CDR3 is TGTGCCAGTAAAGGACTTTCCCTGGAAGAGACCCAGTACTTC.

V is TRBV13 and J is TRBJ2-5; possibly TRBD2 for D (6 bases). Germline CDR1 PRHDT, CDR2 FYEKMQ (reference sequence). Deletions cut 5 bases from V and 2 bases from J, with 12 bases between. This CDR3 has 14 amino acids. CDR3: CASSPPGLQETQYF. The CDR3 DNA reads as TGTGCCAGCAGCCCCCCGGGACTTCAAGAGACCCAGTACTTC.

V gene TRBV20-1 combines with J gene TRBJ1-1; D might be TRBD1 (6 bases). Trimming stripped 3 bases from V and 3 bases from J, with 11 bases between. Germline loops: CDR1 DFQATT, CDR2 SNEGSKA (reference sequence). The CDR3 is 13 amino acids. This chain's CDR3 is CSASRDTDTEAFF. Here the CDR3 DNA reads TGCAGTGCTAGTCGGGACACCGACACTGAAGCTTTCTTT.

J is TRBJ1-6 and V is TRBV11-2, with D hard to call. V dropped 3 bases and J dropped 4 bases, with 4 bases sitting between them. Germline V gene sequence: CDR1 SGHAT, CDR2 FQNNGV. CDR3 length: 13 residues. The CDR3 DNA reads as TGTGCCAGCAGCTTCGAGTATAATTCACCCCTCCACTTT. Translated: CASSFEYNSPLHF.

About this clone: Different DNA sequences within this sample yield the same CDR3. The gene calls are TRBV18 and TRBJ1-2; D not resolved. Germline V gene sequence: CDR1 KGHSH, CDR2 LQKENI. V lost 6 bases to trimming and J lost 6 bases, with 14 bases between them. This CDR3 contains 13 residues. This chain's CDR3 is CASSPASGDGYTF. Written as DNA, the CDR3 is TGTGCCAGCTCGCCGGCCAGCGGCGATGGCTACACCTTC.

In DNA, the CDR3 is TGTGCCAGCAGCCAAGAAGACGGGACTAGCGGCCCCTACAATGAGCAGTTCTTC. This translates into CASSQEDGTSGPYNEQFF. The chain has TRBV14 and TRBJ2-1; 11 bases agree with TRBD2. This CDR3 has 18 residues. With V trimmed by 0 bases and J by 2 bases, 6 bases remained unmatched. The germline V gene has CDR1 SGHDN and CDR2 FVKESK. Complete variable domain (other parts from reference TRBV14 and TRBJ2-1): EAGVTQFPSHSVIEKGQTVTLRCDPISGHDNLYWYRRVMGKEIKFLLHFVKESKQDESGMPNNRFLAERTGGTYSTLKVQPAELEDSGVYFCASSQEDGTSGPYNEQFFGPGTRLTVL.

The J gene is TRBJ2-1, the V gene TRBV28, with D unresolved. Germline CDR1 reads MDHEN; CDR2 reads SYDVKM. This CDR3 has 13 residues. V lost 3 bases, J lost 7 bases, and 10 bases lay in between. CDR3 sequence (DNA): TGTGCCAGCAGTTTCGAGACTCGAAATGAGCAGTTCTTC. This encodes CASSFETRNEQFF.

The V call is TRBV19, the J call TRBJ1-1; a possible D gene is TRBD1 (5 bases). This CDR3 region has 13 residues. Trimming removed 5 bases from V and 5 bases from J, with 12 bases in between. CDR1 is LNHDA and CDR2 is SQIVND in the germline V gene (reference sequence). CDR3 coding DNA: TGTGCCAGTAGTTCGCAGGGTGGGACTGAAGCTTTCTTT. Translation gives CASSSQGGTEAFF.

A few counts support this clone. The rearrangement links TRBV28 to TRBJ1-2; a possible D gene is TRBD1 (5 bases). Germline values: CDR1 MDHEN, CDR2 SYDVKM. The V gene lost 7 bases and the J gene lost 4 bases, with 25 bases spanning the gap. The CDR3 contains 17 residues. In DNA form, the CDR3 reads TGTGCCAGCAAGTCGGGGAGGACAATGTTTATCGGCTATGGCTACACCTTC. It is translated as CASKSGRTMFIGYGYTF.

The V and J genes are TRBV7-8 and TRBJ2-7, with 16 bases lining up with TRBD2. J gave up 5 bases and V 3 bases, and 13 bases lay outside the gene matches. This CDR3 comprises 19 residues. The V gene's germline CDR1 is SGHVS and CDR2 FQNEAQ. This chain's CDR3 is CASSFSNPGLAGGPHEQYF. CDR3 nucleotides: TGTGCCAGCAGCTTCTCCAATCCGGGACTAGCGGGAGGGCCTCACGAGCAGTACTTC.

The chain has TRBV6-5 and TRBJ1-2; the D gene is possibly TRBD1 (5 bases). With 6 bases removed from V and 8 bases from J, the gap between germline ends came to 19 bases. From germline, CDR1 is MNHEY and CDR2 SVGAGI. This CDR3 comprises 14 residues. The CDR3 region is CASSHAPGTSGYTF. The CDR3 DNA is TGTGCCAGCAGCCACGCCCCCGGGACCTCGGGCTACACCTTC.

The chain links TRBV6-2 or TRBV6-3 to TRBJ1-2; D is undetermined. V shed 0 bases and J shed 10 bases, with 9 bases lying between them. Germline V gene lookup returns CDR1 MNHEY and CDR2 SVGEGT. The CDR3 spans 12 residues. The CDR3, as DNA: TGTGCCAGCAGTTACTCATTTGGATACTACACCTTC. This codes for CASSYSFGYYTF.

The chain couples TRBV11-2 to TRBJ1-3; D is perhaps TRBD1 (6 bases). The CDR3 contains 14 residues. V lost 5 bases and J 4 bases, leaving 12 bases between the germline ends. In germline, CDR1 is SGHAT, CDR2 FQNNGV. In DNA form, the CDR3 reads TGTGCCAGCAGCCCTGGACAGTGGGGAAACACCATATATTTT. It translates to CASSPGQWGNTIYF.

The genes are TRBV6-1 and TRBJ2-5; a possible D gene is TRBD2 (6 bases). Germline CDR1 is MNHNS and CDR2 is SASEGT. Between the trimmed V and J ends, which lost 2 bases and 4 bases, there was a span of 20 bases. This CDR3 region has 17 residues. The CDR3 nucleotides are TGTGCCAGCAGTGAATCTTATTCTTGGGGAGGACGAGAGACCCAGTACTTC. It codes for CASSESYSWGGRETQYF.

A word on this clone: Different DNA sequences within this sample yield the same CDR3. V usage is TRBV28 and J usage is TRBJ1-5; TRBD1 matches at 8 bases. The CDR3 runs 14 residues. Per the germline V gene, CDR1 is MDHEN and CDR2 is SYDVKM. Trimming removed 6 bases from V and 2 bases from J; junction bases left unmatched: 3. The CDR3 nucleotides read TGTGCCAGCAGCTCGGGACAGGGCAATCAGCCCCAGCATTTT. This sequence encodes CASSSGQGNQPQHF.

CDR3 loop: CASSSTGTSYEQFF. CDR3 nucleotide sequence: TGTGCCAGCAGCTCAACCGGAACTAGCTATGAGCAGTTCTTC. The rearrangement joins TRBV13 to TRBJ2-1; D may be TRBD2 (6 bases). CDR1 is PRHDT and CDR2 is FYEKMQ in the germline V gene (reference sequence). This CDR3 spans 14 amino acids. The V end was cut by 4 bases, the J end by 8 bases, with 15 bases between.

The CDR3 DNA is TGTGCCAGTAGCTCTACTCCGACAGGGGCTGGCTATGGCTACACCTTC. Its translation: CASSSTPTGAGYGYTF. The gene calls are TRBV19 and TRBJ1-2, with 8 bases aligning to TRBD1. The germline CDR1 and CDR2 sequences are LNHDA and SQIVND (reference sequence). V was clipped by 6 bases and J by 4 bases; unmatched bases: 13. There are 16 residues in the CDR3. The variable domain in full, completed from reference TRBV19 and TRBJ1-2, reads DGGITQSPKYLFRKEGQNVTLSCEQNLNHDAMYWYRQDPGQGLRLIYYSQIVNDFQKGDIAEGYSVSREKKESFPLTVTSAQKNPTAFYLCASSSTPTGAGYGYTFGSGTRLTVV.

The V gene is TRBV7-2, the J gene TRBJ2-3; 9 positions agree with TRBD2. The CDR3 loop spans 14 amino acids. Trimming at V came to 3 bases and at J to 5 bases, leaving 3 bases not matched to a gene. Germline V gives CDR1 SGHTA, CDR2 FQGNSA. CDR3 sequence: CASSFSGRIDTQYF. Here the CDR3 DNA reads TGTGCCAGCAGCTTTAGCGGGAGAATAGATACGCAGTATTTT. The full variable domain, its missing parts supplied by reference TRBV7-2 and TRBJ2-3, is GAGVSQSPSNKVTEKGKDVELRCDPISGHTALYWYRQSLGQGLEFLIYFQGNSAPDKSGLPSDRFSAERTGGSVSTLTIQRTQQEDSAVYLCASSFSGRIDTQYFGPGTRLTVL.

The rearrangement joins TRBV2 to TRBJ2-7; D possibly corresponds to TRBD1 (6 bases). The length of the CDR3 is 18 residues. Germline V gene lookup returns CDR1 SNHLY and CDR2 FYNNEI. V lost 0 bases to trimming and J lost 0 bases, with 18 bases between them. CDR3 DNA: TGTGCCAGCAGTGAAGCGTATCGCCGGGACACCCACTCCTACGAGCAGTACTTC. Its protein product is CASSEAYRRDTHSYEQYF. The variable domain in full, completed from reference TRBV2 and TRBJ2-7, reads EPEVTQTPSHQVTQMGQEVILRCVPISNHLYFYWYRQILGQKVEFLVSFYNNEISEKSEIFDDQFSVERPDGSNFTLKIRSTKLEDSAMYFCASSEAYRRDTHSYEQYFGPGTRLTVT.

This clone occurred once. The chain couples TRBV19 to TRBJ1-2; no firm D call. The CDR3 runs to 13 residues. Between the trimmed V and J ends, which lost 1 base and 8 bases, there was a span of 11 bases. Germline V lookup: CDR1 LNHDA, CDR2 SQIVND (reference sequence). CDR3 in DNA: TGTGCCAGTAGTATAGGATGGGCTACGGGCTACACCTTC. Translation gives CASSIGWATGYTF.